The source of this TCR beta chain is a study of blood T cell repertoires in COVID-19. As originally analysed: From reference gene primer amplification, estimates of nucleated cell counts were derived. This table comes from immunoSEQ multiplex PCR, and its TCRdb copy is limited to in-frame clones, with some not included. V, J and clone size reflect that table, while D and trimming were determined from the DNA. The sample lists approximately 62,000 clones, over 80% seen once, with approximately 1.5% in the top ten. Germline values: CDR1 SGHTA, CDR2 FQGNSA. J gave up 4 bases and V 5 bases, and 2 bases lay outside the gene matches. The CDR3 is made up of 14 amino acids.

The sequence was obtained from a man aged 55 to 69 with acute or convalescent COVID-19. This chain links TRBV7-2 with TRBJ2-7; 13 positions match TRBD2. Sequencing was performed on peripheral blood. The chain's CDR3 is CASSPTSGRYEQYF. In DNA, the CDR3 is TGTGCCAGCAGCCCGACTAGCGGGAGGTACGAGCAGTACTTC. Looking up the rest from reference TRBV7-2 and TRBJ2-7 gives the full variable domain: GAGVSQSPSNKVTEKGKDVELRCDPISGHTALYWYRQSLGQGLEFLIYFQGNSAPDKSGLPSDRFSAERTGGSVSTLTIQRTQQEDSAVYLCASSPTSGRYEQYFGPGTRLTVT.